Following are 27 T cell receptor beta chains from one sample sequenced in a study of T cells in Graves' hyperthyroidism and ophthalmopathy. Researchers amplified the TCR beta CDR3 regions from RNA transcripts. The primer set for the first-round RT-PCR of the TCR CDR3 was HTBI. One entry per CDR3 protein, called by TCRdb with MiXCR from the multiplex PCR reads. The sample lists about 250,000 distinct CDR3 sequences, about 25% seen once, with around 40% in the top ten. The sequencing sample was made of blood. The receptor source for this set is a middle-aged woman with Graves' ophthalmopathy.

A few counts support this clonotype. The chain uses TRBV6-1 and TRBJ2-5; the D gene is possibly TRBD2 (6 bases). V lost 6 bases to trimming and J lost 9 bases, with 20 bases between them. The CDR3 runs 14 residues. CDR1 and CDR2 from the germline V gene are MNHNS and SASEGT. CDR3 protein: CASRAAGRKEPQYF. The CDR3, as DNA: TGTGCCAGCAGGGCTGCCGGGAGAAAGGAGCCCCAGTACTTC.

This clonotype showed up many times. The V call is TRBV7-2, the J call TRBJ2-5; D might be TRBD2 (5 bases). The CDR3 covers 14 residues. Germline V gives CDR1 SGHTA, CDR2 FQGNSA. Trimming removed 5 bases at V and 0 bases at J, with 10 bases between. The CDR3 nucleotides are TGTGCCAGCAGCCTGAGGACTCACCAAGAGACCCAGTACTTC. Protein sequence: CASSLRTHQETQYF.

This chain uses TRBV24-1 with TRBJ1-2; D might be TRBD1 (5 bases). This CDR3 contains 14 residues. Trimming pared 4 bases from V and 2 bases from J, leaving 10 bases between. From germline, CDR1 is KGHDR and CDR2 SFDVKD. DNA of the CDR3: TGTGCCACCAGTGACCCCGGGGCAAACTATGGCTACACCTTC. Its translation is CATSDPGANYGYTF.

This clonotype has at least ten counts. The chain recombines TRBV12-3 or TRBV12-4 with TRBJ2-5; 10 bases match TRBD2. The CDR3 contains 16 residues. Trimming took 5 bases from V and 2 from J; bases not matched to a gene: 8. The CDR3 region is CASSTPGLAEQETQYF. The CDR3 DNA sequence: TGTGCCAGCAGTACCCCCGGACTAGCGGAGCAAGAGACCCAGTACTTC.

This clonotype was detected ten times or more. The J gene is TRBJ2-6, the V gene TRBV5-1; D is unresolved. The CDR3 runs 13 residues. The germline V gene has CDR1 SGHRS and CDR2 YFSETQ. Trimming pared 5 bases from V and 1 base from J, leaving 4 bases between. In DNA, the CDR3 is TGCGCCAGCAGACTGTCTGGGGCCAACGTCCTGACTTTC. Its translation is CASRLSGANVLTF.

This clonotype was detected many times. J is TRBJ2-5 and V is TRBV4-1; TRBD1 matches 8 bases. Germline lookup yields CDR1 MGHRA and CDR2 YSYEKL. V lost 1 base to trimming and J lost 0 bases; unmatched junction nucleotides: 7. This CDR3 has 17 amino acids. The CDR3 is CASSQVGGTGDQETQYF. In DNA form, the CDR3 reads TGCGCCAGCAGCCAAGTGGGCGGGACAGGAGACCAAGAGACCCAGTACTTC.

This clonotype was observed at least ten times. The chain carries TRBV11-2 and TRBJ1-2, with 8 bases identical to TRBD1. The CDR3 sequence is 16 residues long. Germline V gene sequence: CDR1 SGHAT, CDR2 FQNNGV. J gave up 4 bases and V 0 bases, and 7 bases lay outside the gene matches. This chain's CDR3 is CASSLDQGATTYGYTF. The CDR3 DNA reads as TGTGCCAGCAGCTTAGATCAGGGGGCCACTACCTATGGCTACACCTTC.

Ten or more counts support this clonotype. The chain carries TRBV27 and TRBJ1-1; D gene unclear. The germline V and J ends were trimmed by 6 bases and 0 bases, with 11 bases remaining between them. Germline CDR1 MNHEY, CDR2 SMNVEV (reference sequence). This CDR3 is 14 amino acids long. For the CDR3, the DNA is TGTGCCAGCAGGACCCTTTCCATGAACACTGAAGCTTTCTTT. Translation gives CASRTLSMNTEAFF.

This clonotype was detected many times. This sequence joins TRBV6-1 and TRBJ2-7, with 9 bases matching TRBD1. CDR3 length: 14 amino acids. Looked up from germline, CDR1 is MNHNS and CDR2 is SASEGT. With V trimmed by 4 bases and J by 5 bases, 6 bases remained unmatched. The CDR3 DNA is TGTGCCAGCAGTGCACAGGGGGCGCTTGACGAGCAGTACTTC. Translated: CASSAQGALDEQYF.

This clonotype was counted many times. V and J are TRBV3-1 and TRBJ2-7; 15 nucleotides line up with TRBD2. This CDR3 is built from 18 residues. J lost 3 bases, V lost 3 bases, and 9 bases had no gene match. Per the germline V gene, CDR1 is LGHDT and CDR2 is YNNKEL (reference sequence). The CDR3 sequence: CASSHLGTSGRTHYEQYF. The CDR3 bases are TGTGCCAGCAGCCATCTCGGGACTAGCGGGAGGACTCACTACGAGCAGTACTTC.

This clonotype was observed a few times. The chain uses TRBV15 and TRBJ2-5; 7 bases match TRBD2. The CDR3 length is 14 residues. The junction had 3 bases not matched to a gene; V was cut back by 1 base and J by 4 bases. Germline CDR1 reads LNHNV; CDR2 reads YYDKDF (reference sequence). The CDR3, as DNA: TGTGCCACCAGCAGAGGCGGGAGTGGAGAGACCCAGTACTTC. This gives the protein CATSRGGSGETQYF.

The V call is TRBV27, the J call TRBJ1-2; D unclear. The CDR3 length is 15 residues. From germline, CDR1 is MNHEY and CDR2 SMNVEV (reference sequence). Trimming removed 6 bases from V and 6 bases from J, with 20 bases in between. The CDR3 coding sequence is TGTGCCAGCAGCCAGGTTGGGATATTGGAGCATGGCTACACCTTC. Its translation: CASSQVGILEHGYTF.

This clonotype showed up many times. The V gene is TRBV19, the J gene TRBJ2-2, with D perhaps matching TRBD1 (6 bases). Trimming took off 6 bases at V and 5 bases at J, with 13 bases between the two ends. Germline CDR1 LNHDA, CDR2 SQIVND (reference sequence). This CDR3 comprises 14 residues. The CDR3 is CASRWTQGTGELFF. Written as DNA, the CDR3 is TGTGCCAGTAGATGGACACAGGGAACCGGGGAGCTGTTTTTT.

CDR3 nucleotides: TGTGCCAGCAGCAAGGGACTAGCGGGAGGTTCGGGAGAGACCCAGTACTTC. Protein product: CASSKGLAGGSGETQYF. The gene calls are TRBV7-8 and TRBJ2-5; 15 bases are shared with TRBD2. CDR1 SGHVS and CDR2 FQNEAQ come from the germline V gene. The CDR3 has 17 residues. V shed 5 bases and J 4 bases; nucleotides not matched to a gene: 8.

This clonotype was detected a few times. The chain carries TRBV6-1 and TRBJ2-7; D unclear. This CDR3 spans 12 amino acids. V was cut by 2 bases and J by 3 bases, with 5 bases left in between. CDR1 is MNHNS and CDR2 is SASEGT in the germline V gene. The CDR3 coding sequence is TGTGCCAGCAGTGAACTTGACTACGAGCAGTACTTC. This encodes CASSELDYEQYF.

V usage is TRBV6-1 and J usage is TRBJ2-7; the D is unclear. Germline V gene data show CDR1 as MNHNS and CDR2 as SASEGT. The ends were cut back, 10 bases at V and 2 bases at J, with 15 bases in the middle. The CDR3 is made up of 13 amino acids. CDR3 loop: CATNPGRTYEQYF. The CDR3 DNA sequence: TGTGCCACCAACCCCGGACGGACCTACGAGCAGTACTTC.

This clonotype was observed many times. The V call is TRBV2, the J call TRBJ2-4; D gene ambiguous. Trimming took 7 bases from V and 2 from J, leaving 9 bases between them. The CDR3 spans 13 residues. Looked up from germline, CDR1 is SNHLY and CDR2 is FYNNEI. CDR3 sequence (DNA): TGTGCCAGCAATCCCGTCACCAAAAACATTCAGTACTTC. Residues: CASNPVTKNIQYF.

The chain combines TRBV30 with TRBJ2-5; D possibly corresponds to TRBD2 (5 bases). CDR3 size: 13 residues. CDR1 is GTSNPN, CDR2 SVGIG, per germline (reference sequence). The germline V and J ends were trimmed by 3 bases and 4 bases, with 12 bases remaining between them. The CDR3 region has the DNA TGTGCCTGGAGCGGGAACACGAGAGAGACCCAGTACTTC. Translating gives CAWSGNTRETQYF.

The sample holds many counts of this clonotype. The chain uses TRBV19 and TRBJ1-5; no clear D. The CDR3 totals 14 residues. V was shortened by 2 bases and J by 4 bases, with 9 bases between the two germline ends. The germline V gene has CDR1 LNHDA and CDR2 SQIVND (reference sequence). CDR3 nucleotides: TGTGCCAGTAGTATACTCGGGCTTAATCAGCCCCAGCATTTT. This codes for CASSILGLNQPQHF.

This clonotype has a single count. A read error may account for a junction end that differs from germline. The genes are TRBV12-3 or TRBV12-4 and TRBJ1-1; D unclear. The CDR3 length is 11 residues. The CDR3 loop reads CAGSLYPETGF. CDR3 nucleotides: TGTGCCGGCAGTTTATATCCGGAGACCGGTTTT.

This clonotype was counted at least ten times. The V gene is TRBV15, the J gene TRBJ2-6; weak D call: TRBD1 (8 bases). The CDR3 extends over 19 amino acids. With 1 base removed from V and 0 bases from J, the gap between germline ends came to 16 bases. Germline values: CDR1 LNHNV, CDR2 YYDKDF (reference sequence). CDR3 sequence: CATSRAGGQGSSGANVLTF. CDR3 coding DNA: TGTGCCACCAGCAGAGCGGGAGGACAGGGCTCCTCTGGGGCCAACGTCCTGACTTTC. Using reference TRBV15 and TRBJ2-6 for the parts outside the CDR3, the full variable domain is DAMVIQNPRYQVTQFGKPVTLSCSQTLNHNVMYWYQQKSSQAPKLLFHYYDKDFNNEADTPDNFQSRRPNTSFCFLDIRSPGLGDTAMYLCATSRAGGQGSSGANVLTFGAGSRLTVL.

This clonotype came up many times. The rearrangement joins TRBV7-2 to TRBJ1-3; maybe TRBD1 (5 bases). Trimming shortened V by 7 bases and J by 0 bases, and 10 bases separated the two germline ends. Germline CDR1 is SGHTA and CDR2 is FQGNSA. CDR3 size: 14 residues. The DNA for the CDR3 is TGTGCCAGCAAGGGGCTTATCTCTGGAAACACCATATATTTT. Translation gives CASKGLISGNTIYF.

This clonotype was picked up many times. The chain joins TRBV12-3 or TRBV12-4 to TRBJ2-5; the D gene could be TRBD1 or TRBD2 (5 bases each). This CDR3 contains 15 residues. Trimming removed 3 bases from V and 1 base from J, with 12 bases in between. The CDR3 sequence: CASSFGPGPQETQYF. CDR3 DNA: TGTGCCAGCAGTTTTGGGCCGGGGCCCCAAGAGACCCAGTACTTC.

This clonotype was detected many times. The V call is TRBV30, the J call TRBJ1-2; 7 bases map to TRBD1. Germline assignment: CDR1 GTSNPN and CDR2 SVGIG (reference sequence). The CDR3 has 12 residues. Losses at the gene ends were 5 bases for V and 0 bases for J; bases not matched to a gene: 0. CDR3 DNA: TGTGCCTGGGGACAGGCTAACTATGGCTACACCTTC. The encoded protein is CAWGQANYGYTF.

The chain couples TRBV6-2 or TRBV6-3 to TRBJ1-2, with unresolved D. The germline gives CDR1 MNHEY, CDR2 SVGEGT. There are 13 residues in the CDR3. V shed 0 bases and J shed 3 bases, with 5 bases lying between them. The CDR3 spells CASSYSDYYGYTF. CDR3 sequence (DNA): TGTGCCAGCAGTTACTCGGACTACTATGGCTACACCTTC.

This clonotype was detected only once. This CDR3 is CASSPKTGVGYEQYF. The DNA for the CDR3 is TGTGCCAGCTCACCCAAGACAGGGGTAGGATACGAGCAGTACTTC. This chain connects TRBV18 to TRBJ2-7; 8 nucleotides match TRBD1. J was trimmed by 4 bases and V by 3 bases; bases with no gene match: 8. The CDR3 runs to 15 residues. Per the germline V gene, CDR1 is KGHSH and CDR2 is LQKENI.

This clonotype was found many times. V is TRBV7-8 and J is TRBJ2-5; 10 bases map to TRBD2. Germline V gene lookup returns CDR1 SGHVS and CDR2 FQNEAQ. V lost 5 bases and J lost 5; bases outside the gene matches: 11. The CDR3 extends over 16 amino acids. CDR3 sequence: CASSQSWPSGSETQYF. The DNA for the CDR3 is TGTGCCAGCAGCCAGAGCTGGCCTAGCGGGAGTGAGACCCAGTACTTC.